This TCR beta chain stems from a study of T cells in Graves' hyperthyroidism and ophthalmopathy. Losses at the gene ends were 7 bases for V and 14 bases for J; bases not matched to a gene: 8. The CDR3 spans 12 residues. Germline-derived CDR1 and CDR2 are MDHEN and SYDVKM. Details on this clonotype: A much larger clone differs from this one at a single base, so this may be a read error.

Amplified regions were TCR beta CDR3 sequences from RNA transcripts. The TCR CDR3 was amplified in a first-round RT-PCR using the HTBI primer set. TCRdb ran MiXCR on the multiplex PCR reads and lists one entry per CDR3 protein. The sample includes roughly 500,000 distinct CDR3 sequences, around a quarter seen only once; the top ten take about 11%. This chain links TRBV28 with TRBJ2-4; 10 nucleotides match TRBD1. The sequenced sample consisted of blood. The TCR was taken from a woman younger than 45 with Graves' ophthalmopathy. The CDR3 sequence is CASKGTGEIKYF. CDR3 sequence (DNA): TGTGCCAGCAAGGGGACAGGGGAAATTAAGTACTTC.